This T cell receptor beta chain was identified in a study of control samples from healthy donors and cancer patients. Germline-derived CDR1 and CDR2 are MNHNY and SVGAGI (reference sequence). Trimming took 4 bases from V and 1 from J, leaving 7 bases between them. This CDR3 is built from 13 residues. TCRdb's copy holds only in-frame clones and misses some; the assay was immunoSEQ multiplex PCR. Among approximately 160,000 clones listed, about 91% were seen once. Input material: blood. This clonotype originated in a woman aged 40 to 50 in good health. This rearrangement joins TRBV6-6 to TRBJ1-1; D call uncertain. Written as DNA, the CDR3 is TGTGCCAGCAGTTCGCAGCAGAACACTGAAGCTTTCTTT. It translates to CASSSQQNTEAFF.